The 8 T cell receptor beta chains below were found in one sample sequenced in a study of blood T cell repertoires in COVID-19. Assay used: immunoSEQ multiplex PCR; TCRdb lists only in-frame clones, some missing. The sample lists about 76,000 clones, 80% to 90% seen once, with roughly 9.7% in the top ten. Sequenced input: peripheral blood. The receptors shown here come from a man in his 60s with COVID-19, enrolled during active disease.

The chain is built from TRBV10-3 and TRBJ2-5; 11 positions agree with TRBD2. This CDR3 has 17 amino acids. The V and J ends lost 4 bases and 2 bases, in that order; junction bases with no gene match: 9. The germline CDR1 and CDR2 sequences are ENHRY and SYGVKD. The CDR3 region is CAISGDGTSGQQETQYF. As DNA, the CDR3 is TGTGCCATCAGTGGGGACGGGACTAGCGGACAACAAGAGACCCAGTACTTC.

This chain uses TRBV3-1 (or the pseudogene TRBV3-2) with TRBJ1-2, with D hard to call. This CDR3 region has 12 residues. Between the trimmed V and J ends, which lost 4 bases and 5 bases, there was a span of 8 bases. Per the germline V gene, CDR1 is LGHDT and CDR2 is YNNKEL (reference sequence). The CDR3 protein is CASSLGSYGYTF. The CDR3 DNA reads as TGTGCCAGCAGCCTCGGGAGTTATGGCTACACCTTC.

The rearrangement uses TRBV19 and TRBJ2-5, with D perhaps TRBD1 (6 bases). V lost 5 bases and J 1 base, leaving 14 bases between the germline ends. From germline, CDR1 is LNHDA and CDR2 SQIVND (reference sequence). The CDR3 contains 15 residues. CDR3 protein: CASSEGYRAQETQYF. The CDR3 DNA reads TGTGCCAGTAGTGAGGGGTACAGGGCCCAAGAGACCCAGTACTTC.

V is TRBV5-1 and J is TRBJ2-5; 7 bases agree with TRBD1. V gave up 3 bases and J gave up 1 base; unmatched junction bases: 6. The germline V gene has CDR1 SGHRS and CDR2 YFSETQ. The CDR3 is 15 amino acids. The CDR3 loop is CASSSLGQSQETQYF. Written as DNA, the CDR3 is TGCGCCAGCAGCTCCCTGGGACAGAGCCAAGAGACCCAGTACTTC.

The chain carries TRBV9 and TRBJ2-7, with 9 nucleotides matching TRBD2. Germline lookup yields CDR1 SGDLS and CDR2 YYNGEE. V trimming: 4 bases; J trimming: 3 bases; junction bases outside the gene matches: 11. There are 16 residues in the CDR3. The DNA for the CDR3 is TGTGCCAGCAGCCCCGAACTCGGGACTAGCTACTACGAGCAGTACTTC. Translated, it gives CASSPELGTSYYEQYF.

This clone is a singleton in its sample. This chain links TRBV29-1 with TRBJ1-1; 7 nucleotides align to TRBD1. The germline V gene has CDR1 SQVTM and CDR2 ANQGSEA. The CDR3 contains 13 residues. V was pared by 2 bases and J by 5 bases, with 5 bases of the junction left unmatched. The DNA for the CDR3 is TGCAGCGTTGAAAGACAGGGTAGGACTGAAGCTTTCTTT. This codes for CSVERQGRTEAFF.

V usage is TRBV2 and J usage is TRBJ2-2; TRBD1 might be the D (6 bases). The CDR3 sequence is 15 residues long. V lost 1 base and J lost 0, with 6 bases in between. CDR1 and CDR2 (germline): SNHLY, FYNNEI. This CDR3 is CASSEGTANTGELFF. As DNA, the CDR3 is TGTGCCAGCAGTGAAGGGACAGCGAACACCGGGGAGCTGTTTTTT. Complete variable domain (other parts from reference TRBV2 and TRBJ2-2): EPEVTQTPSHQVTQMGQEVILRCVPISNHLYFYWYRQILGQKVEFLVSFYNNEISEKSEIFDDQFSVERPDGSNFTLKIRSTKLEDSAMYFCASSEGTANTGELFFGEGSRLTVL.

This clone was recorded many times. As DNA, the CDR3 is TGTGCCAGCAGCTTTAAAATACGGCTAGCGGGTATCACCGGGGAGCTGTTTTTT. It is translated as CASSFKIRLAGITGELFF. The gene calls are TRBV7-9 and TRBJ2-2; 8 nucleotides align to TRBD2. The trim removed 3 bases at V and 4 bases at J, leaving 13 bases unmatched. This CDR3 is built from 18 residues. Germline V gene sequence: CDR1 SEHNR, CDR2 FQNEAQ (reference sequence).